The T cell receptor beta chain described here comes from a study of shared clonotypes between healthy human individuals. This clone has at least ten counts. What it binds is not known. General study results and limits: Sharing across four donors was seen in around 5.1% of naive CD4 clonotypes.

Division of CD4+ cells produced a CD45RA+ naive subset and a CD45RA-negative memory subset. Each subset's genomic DNA was shared equally among a number of immunoSEQ plates. Clones were sequenced by immunoSEQ multiplex PCR, and TCRdb holds only the in-frame ones, with some missing. The sample yields 600,000 to 750,000 clones, 55% to 75% seen once. The sample comprised memory CD4+ T cells sorted from blood. Subset noted: CD45RA-negative fraction. The TCR comes from a woman under 40 in good health.

For the CDR3, the DNA is TGCGCCAGCAGCCGAACACCACTAGCGGGAGTCTCCTACAATGAGCAGTTCTTC. Encoded protein: CASSRTPLAGVSYNEQFF. V and J are TRBV5-1 and TRBJ2-1; 11 bases line up with TRBD2. The germline CDR1 and CDR2 sequences are SGHRS and YFSETQ. The CDR3 loop spans 18 amino acids. Trimming took 4 bases from V and 0 from J; bases not matched to a gene: 9.